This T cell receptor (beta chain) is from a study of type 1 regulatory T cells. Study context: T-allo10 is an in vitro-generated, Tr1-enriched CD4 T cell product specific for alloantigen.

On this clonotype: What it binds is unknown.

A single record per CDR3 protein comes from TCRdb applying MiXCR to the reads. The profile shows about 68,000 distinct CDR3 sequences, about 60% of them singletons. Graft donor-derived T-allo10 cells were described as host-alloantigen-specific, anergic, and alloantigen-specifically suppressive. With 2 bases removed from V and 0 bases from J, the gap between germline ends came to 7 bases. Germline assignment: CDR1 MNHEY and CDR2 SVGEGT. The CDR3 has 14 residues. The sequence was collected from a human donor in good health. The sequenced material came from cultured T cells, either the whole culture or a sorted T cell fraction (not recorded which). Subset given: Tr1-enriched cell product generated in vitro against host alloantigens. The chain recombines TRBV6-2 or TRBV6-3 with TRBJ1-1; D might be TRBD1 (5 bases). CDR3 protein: CASSYRGMNTEAFF. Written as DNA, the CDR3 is TGTGCCAGCAGTTACAGGGGCATGAACACTGAAGCTTTCTTT.